The 28 T cell receptor beta chains in this list originate from one sample, sequenced in a study of T cells after yellow fever vaccination (dated by TCRdb to between 2017 and 2020). Library method: 5' RACE. Reads for this sample came from an Illumina NovaSeq 6000. In-frame beta chains were kept once TCRdb had trimmed the public reads at Q25 with fastp and called clones with MiXCR. Every CDR3 protein is listed once, alongside the most common genes and DNA of its rows. The sample records 300,000 to 350,000 distinct CDR3 sequences, 3% to 4.5% of which are singletons. The ten largest clones add up to 24% of the sample. Read against the paper, the sample's treatment or condition label means: live attenuated yellow fever vaccine strain. The sample in question was PBMCs, obtained 5 days after the yellow fever booster vaccination. The receptors stem from a man between 18 and 35 years old who received the YFV17D yellow fever vaccine.

This clonotype has just a few counts. The chain has TRBV23-1 and TRBJ2-2; D gene uncertain. TRBV23-1 carries the ORF label, with uncertain function. There are 15 residues in the CDR3. The V end was cut by 6 bases, the J end by 5 bases, with 16 bases between. CDR3 protein: CASSQVPRITGELFF. The DNA for the CDR3 is TGCGCCAGCAGCCAAGTCCCCCGGATTACCGGGGAGCTGTTTTTT.

The rearrangement links TRBV9 to TRBJ1-2; D is possibly TRBD1 (5 bases). The V end lost 4 bases, the J end lost 8 bases, and 21 bases lay between the germline ends. Germline V gives CDR1 SGDLS, CDR2 YYNGEE. The CDR3 contains 15 residues. Here the CDR3 reads CASSTRMGQNGGYTF. The DNA of the CDR3 is TGTGCCAGCAGCACCCGCATGGGGCAGAATGGAGGCTACACCTTC.

This clonotype was seen a handful of times. This chain connects TRBV7-9 to TRBJ1-1; D is unresolved. The CDR3 covers 14 residues. CDR1 and CDR2 from the germline V gene are SEHNR and FQNEAQ (reference sequence). V lost 5 bases and J 6 bases, leaving 16 bases between the germline ends. In DNA, the CDR3 is TGTGCCAGCAGCCCCCCAATAAAGTGGGCTGAAGCTTTCTTT. Protein sequence: CASSPPIKWAEAFF.

The chain employs TRBV25-1 and TRBJ2-7; possible D gene TRBD1, 6 bases. CDR3 length: 16 residues. V lost 7 bases to trimming and J lost 6 bases, with 25 bases between them. CDR1 MGHDK and CDR2 SYGVNS come from the germline V gene. CDR3 region: CASTLNGQSPTGEQYV. In nucleotides, the CDR3 is TGTGCCAGCACCCTAAATGGACAGTCTCCCACGGGCGAGCAGTACGTC.

V gene TRBV4-3 combines with J gene TRBJ1-1; D gene unclear. Germline CDR1 is LGHNA and CDR2 is YSLEER. The CDR3 spans 18 residues. Trimming took 1 base from V and 1 from J, leaving 19 bases between them. This chain's CDR3 is CASSQGRQAAVGNTEAFF. The CDR3 DNA follows: TGCGCCAGCAGCCAAGGGAGGCAGGCGGCCGTTGGGAACACTGAAGCTTTCTTT.

This clonotype was counted ten times or more. This sequence joins TRBV7-2 and TRBJ1-4; the match to TRBD1 covers 7 bases. Germline V gene sequence: CDR1 SGHTA, CDR2 FQGNSA. With 5 bases clipped from V and 6 bases from J, the junction kept 6 bases outside the gene matches. The length of the CDR3 is 14 residues. Written as DNA, the CDR3 is TGTGCCAGCAGCCTACAGGGGTGGGATGAAAAACTGTTTTTT. This sequence encodes CASSLQGWDEKLFF.

The chain is built from TRBV5-1 and TRBJ1-1, with 7 nucleotides matching TRBD1. Germline V gene lookup returns CDR1 SGHRS and CDR2 YFSETQ. V lost 2 bases to trimming and J lost 4 bases; unmatched junction nucleotides: 2. This CDR3 comprises 13 residues. The CDR3 DNA reads TGCGCCAGCAGCTTTGCAGGGGGCACTGAAGCTTTCTTT. Translation: CASSFAGGTEAFF.

V and J are TRBV7-2 and TRBJ2-7; either TRBD1 or TRBD2 may fit D (5 bases each). CDR1 is SGHTA, CDR2 FQGNSA, per germline. V dropped 7 bases and J dropped 2 bases, with 18 bases sitting between them. This CDR3 is 15 amino acids long. The CDR3 sequence: CASKGSSGGPYEQYF. The CDR3, as DNA: TGTGCCAGCAAGGGGTCGAGCGGCGGCCCCTACGAGCAGTACTTC.

This sequence joins TRBV9 and TRBJ1-1; possible D gene TRBD1, 6 bases. The CDR3 covers 14 residues. V lost 0 bases to trimming and J lost 2 bases, with 8 bases between them. Germline CDR1 and CDR2: SGDLS and YYNGEE. CDR3 DNA sequence: TGTGCCAGCAGCGTAGACAGGGCCAACACTGAAGCTTTCTTT. Translation gives CASSVDRANTEAFF. Supplemented by reference TRBV9 and TRBJ1-1, the full variable domain reads DSGVTQTPKHLITATGQRVTLRCSPRSGDLSVYWYQQSLDQGLQFLIQYYNGEERAKGNILERFSAQQFPDLHSELNLSSLELGDSALYFCASSVDRANTEAFFGQGTRLTVV.

The chain couples TRBV19 to TRBJ2-5; TRBD2 aligns across 7 bases. After removal of 5 bases from V and 2 bases from J, the junction contained 8 bases not matched to a gene. This CDR3 is built from 15 residues. Germline V gene lookup returns CDR1 LNHDA and CDR2 SQIVND (reference sequence). CDR3 sequence (DNA): TGTGCCAGTAGTGCCCCGACTAGCCCTCAAGAGACCCAGTACTTC. Translating it yields CASSAPTSPQETQYF. The full variable domain, with the rest looked up from reference TRBV19 and TRBJ2-5, is DGGITQSPKYLFRKEGQNVTLSCEQNLNHDAMYWYRQDPGQGLRLIYYSQIVNDFQKGDIAEGYSVSREKKESFPLTVTSAQKNPTAFYLCASSAPTSPQETQYFGPGTRLLVL.

A few counts support this clonotype. DNA for the CDR3: TGTGCCAGCAGTGTCCAACCTGGGAACACTGAAGCTTTCTTT. It yields the protein CASSVQPGNTEAFF. The V and J genes are TRBV6-4 and TRBJ1-1; D call uncertain. The V end lost 4 bases, the J end lost 1 base, and 10 bases lay between the germline ends. This CDR3 is 14 amino acids long. Germline V gene lookup returns CDR1 MRHNA and CDR2 SNTAGT.

This clonotype was counted between two and nine times. The chain links TRBV6-4 to TRBJ2-3; D unclear. Trimming cost V 4 bases and J 0 bases, with 8 bases left between them. Germline V lookup: CDR1 MRHNA, CDR2 SNTAGT. The CDR3 consists of 14 residues. The CDR3: CASSVTASTDTQYF. In DNA, the CDR3 is TGTGCCAGCAGTGTAACAGCTAGCACAGATACGCAGTATTTT.

This clonotype was detected only a few times. V is TRBV7-2 and J is TRBJ1-2, with 7 positions matching TRBD1. The CDR3 has 15 residues. Trimming at V came to 5 bases and at J to 2 bases, leaving 8 bases not matched to a gene. Germline lookup yields CDR1 SGHTA and CDR2 FQGNSA. In DNA form, the CDR3 reads TGTGCCAGCAGCCCAAAAGCAGGGGGAAACTATGGCTACACCTTC. It is translated as CASSPKAGGNYGYTF.

The gene calls are TRBV6-2 or TRBV6-3 and TRBJ2-5; tentatively, D is TRBD2 (5 bases). The CDR3 runs to 14 residues. The germline CDR1 and CDR2 sequences are MNHEY and SVGEGT. V was clipped by 1 base and J by 2 bases, with 8 bases between them. The CDR3 DNA reads as TGTGCCAGCAGTTACTTCGGCGGGCAAGAGACCCAGTACTTC. This sequence encodes CASSYFGGQETQYF.

This clonotype has more than one count but fewer than ten. This sequence joins TRBV6-2 or TRBV6-3 and TRBJ2-3, with TRBD2 as a possible D gene (5 bases). This CDR3 region has 16 residues. Germline CDR1 reads MNHEY; CDR2 reads SVGEGT. The V end was cut by 0 bases, the J end by 1 base, with 11 bases between. The CDR3 DNA reads as TGTGCCAGCAGTTACTCTCGGGGTCCTCGCACAGATACGCAGTATTTT. Its translation is CASSYSRGPRTDTQYF.

The sample holds a few counts of this clonotype. This chain's CDR3 is CSAPAESQETQYF. The CDR3 DNA follows: TGCAGTGCCCCCGCGGAGAGCCAAGAGACCCAGTACTTC. J is TRBJ2-5 and V is TRBV20-1, with D uncertain. V was shortened by 6 bases and J by 1 base, with 12 bases between the two germline ends. The CDR3 loop spans 13 amino acids. Germline CDR1 and CDR2: DFQATT and SNEGSKA (reference sequence).

This clonotype was seen more than once but under ten times. This sequence joins TRBV12-3 or TRBV12-4 and TRBJ2-1; 7 bases are shared with TRBD2. The CDR3 loop spans 14 amino acids. V dropped 5 bases and J dropped 6; count of bases not matched to a gene: 7. The CDR3 reads CASSHLGTINEQFF. The DNA of the CDR3 is TGTGCCAGCAGTCACCTCGGGACTATCAATGAGCAGTTCTTC.

This clonotype was counted between two and nine times. This sequence joins TRBV7-8 and TRBJ1-2; possibly TRBD1 for D (6 bases). This CDR3 spans 15 amino acids. CDR1 and CDR2 from the germline V gene are SGHVS and FQNEAQ. The V and J ends lost 2 bases and 4 bases respectively, with 14 bases between them. CDR3 residues: CASSLIGGGPYGYTF. Written as DNA, the CDR3 is TGTGCCAGCAGCTTAATCGGGGGGGGGCCCTATGGCTACACCTTC.

The V and J genes are TRBV6-5 and TRBJ1-2; tentative D call: TRBD1 (5 bases). The germline V gene has CDR1 MNHEY and CDR2 SVGAGI. V was pared by 0 bases and J by 3 bases, with 14 bases between. The CDR3 length is 16 residues. The CDR3 is CASSYSTVQGDYGYTF. CDR3 coding DNA: TGTGCCAGCAGTTACTCGACTGTGCAGGGAGACTATGGCTACACCTTC.

The chain links TRBV12-3 or TRBV12-4 to TRBJ1-2; 7 nucleotides line up with TRBD1. V gave up 2 bases and J gave up 7 bases; unmatched junction bases: 13. There are 16 residues in the CDR3. CDR3 in DNA: TGTGCCAGCAGTTTAATCGTCGGTATGACAGGGACTGGCTACACCTTC. It is translated as CASSLIVGMTGTGYTF.

This clonotype has a handful of counts. The genes are TRBV24-1 and TRBJ1-2, with 7 nucleotides matching TRBD1. The CDR3 is 16 amino acids. CDR1 is KGHDR and CDR2 is SFDVKD in the germline V gene. V shed 5 bases, J shed 5 bases, and the junction held 13 bases outside the gene matches. CDR3: CATSGTSRQGRYGYTF. In DNA, the CDR3 is TGTGCCACCAGTGGAACCTCCCGACAGGGAAGATATGGCTACACCTTC.

This clonotype came up a few times. The chain links TRBV12-3 or TRBV12-4 to TRBJ1-3, with unresolved D. V was clipped by 3 bases and J by 0 bases, with 9 bases between them. This CDR3 has 15 amino acids. The CDR3 DNA follows: TGTGCCAGCAGTTTTTACGGGTTCTCTGGAAACACCATATATTTT. Its translation: CASSFYGFSGNTIYF.

This clonotype has a count of ten or more. This chain links TRBV4-3 with TRBJ2-1; possible D gene TRBD1, 5 bases. Germline CDR1 is LGHNA and CDR2 is YSLEER. The CDR3 loop spans 17 amino acids. Trimming removed 0 bases from V and 0 bases from J, with 12 bases in between. CDR3 coding DNA: TGCGCCAGCAGCCAAGAGACAGACCTGAGCTCCTACAATGAGCAGTTCTTC. Translation: CASSQETDLSSYNEQFF.

This clonotype was seen many times. The V call is TRBV6-2 or TRBV6-3, the J call TRBJ2-3; 10 positions match TRBD2. This CDR3 spans 17 amino acids. The trim removed 2 bases at V and 4 bases at J, leaving 9 bases unmatched. Per germline, CDR1 MNHEY and CDR2 SVGEGT. DNA of the CDR3: TGTGCCAGCAGTTACATGCCAGCGGGGGGGTCGCCAGATACGCAGTATTTT. The encoded protein is CASSYMPAGGSPDTQYF.

This clonotype came up a few times. CDR3 DNA sequence: TGCGCCAGCAGCTTGAGGGCCCCCGGGACAGGGCATCACAATGAGCAGTTCTTC. As protein: CASSLRAPGTGHHNEQFF. The chain uses TRBV5-1 and TRBJ2-1; 9 positions match TRBD1. J was trimmed by 5 bases and V by 1 base; bases with no gene match: 13. Germline V gives CDR1 SGHRS, CDR2 YFSETQ. The CDR3 spans 18 residues.

The gene calls are TRBV27 and TRBJ1-4, with TRBD1 identical over 7 bases. Per germline, CDR1 MNHEY and CDR2 SMNVEV (reference sequence). Trimming took 0 bases from V and 8 from J; bases not matched to a gene: 6. There are 15 residues in the CDR3. CDR3 loop: CASSLSQGGFEKLFF. CDR3 DNA sequence: TGTGCCAGCAGTTTATCCCAGGGGGGATTCGAAAAACTGTTTTTT.

This clonotype appeared a few times. The genes are TRBV19 and TRBJ1-6; 11 nucleotides line up with TRBD1. CDR1 is LNHDA, CDR2 SQIVND, per germline (reference sequence). This CDR3 has 15 amino acids. The V and J ends lost 6 bases and 9 bases, in that order; junction bases with no gene match: 7. The DNA for the CDR3 is TGTGCCAGTAGGAACGGACAGGGGGCGGGTTCACCCCTCCACTTT. Translating gives CASRNGQGAGSPLHF.

This clonotype was detected ten times or more. The chain combines TRBV4-3 with TRBJ2-5; D perhaps matches TRBD1 (6 bases). The V and J ends lost 0 bases and 4 bases respectively, with 12 bases between them. The CDR3 is made up of 15 amino acids. The V gene's germline CDR1 is LGHNA and CDR2 YSLEER. CDR3 sequence (DNA): TGCGCCAGCAGCCAAGATCAGTACAGGGTAGAGACCCAGTACTTC. Its translation: CASSQDQYRVETQYF.